This TCR beta chain stems from a study of T cell repertoires in cytomegalovirus infection. About the research overall: Alongside well-studied HLA-B-restricted CMV epitopes, recently identified HLA-C-restricted CMV epitopes were also used. Public TCR beta signatures marked donors with CMV infection and the matching HLA. General study results and limits: Carriers of CMV plus the relevant HLA were identified by cumulative public TCR beta family frequency. Clonotypes of TCR beta that were HLA-C-restricted and CMV-specific dominated the ex vivo response.

The CDR3 spans 15 residues. V lost 10 bases to trimming and J lost 4 bases, with 23 bases between them. The germline V gene encodes CDR1 SGHDT and CDR2 YYEEEE. TCRdb processed the reads anew with MiXCR; each CDR3 protein has one entry. The table has about 890,000 distinct CDR3 sequences, roughly 31% seen once. Concerning this clonotype itself: Its antigen is still unknown.

The rearrangement uses TRBV5-6 and TRBJ2-5, with a possible D match to TRBD1 (6 bases). Source: cultured CD8+ T cells from PBMCs, taken from culture after CMV antigen stimulation. The clonotype comes from a human donor in good health (CMV status not recorded). Some clones in this sample may be carry-over from other donors' samples. The DNA of the CDR3 is TGTGCCGCAGCTCGGGGAAGGGGGACACGAGAGACCCAGTACTTC. Translation gives CAAARGRGTRETQYF.